This paragraph covers one T cell receptor beta chain sequence. Its antigen is currently not known. Base qualities are not recorded, but no much larger clone differs from it by a single base. The entry originates in a study of blood T cell repertoires in COVID-19 (dated by TCRdb to the early 2020s). Study-level background: For ImmuneRACE Cohort 3, a participant was defined as recovered based on two consecutive negative NP/OP PCR tests, clearance by a healthcare professional, or resolution of symptoms. The collaborator samples originated in the United States, Italy and Spain and spanned the acute and convalescent phases of COVID-19. The prospective study material was composed of cDNA or gDNA derived from T cells, B-cell-depleted T cells, or PBMCs. Subjects who had been exposed to COVID-19, were actively infected with it, or had recovered from it provided the deeply sampled blood TCRbeta repertoires that made up the dataset. The repertoires were released in a freely available public database meant as a resource for research on the immune response to SARS-CoV-2. Samples came from the ongoing ImmuneRACE study (first 160 participants) plus 1,254 subjects from 6 global collaborators. A de-identified subject ID, COVID-19 status, age in years and sex were almost always included in the sample metadata. Where available, HLA class I and class II types were obtained from metadata supplied by the sample provider rather than from assay-based typing.

TCRbeta CDR3 regions were amplified from genomic DNA using the immunoSEQ Assay, a bias-controlled multiplex PCR. The source study handled its data this way. The number of nucleated cells in each sample was estimated by amplification of reference gene primers within the assay. To quantify the absolute abundance of each unique TCRbeta CDR3 rearrangement, sequence reads were collapsed and filtered. For each sample, productive Simpson clonality was calculated as the square root of Simpson's diversity index across productive rearrangements. The source is immuneACCESS, and TCRdb retained only in-frame sequences with V and J called. Part of the clones is not carried over; for the studies checked, unresolved V genes explain less than half of this, and the remainder is unexplained. The V and J calls and clone size are taken from that table; D and trimming were inferred from the DNA. Here the sample has a few hundred thousand clones; roughly nine tenths occur a single time. Jointly, the top ten make up approximately 3% of the sample.

What the authors observed across the whole study: The amount of clinical and demographic metadata varied by source and participant and was provided uncurated.

Measured from the cysteine to the phenylalanine, the CDR3 is 13 residues long. Of all the DNA, just the CDR3 is kept, 39 bases in frame from base 1. From a lookup of the germline V gene (reference sequence), CDR1 and CDR2 are LNHDA and SQIVND. V is clipped by 7 bases and J by 3 bases, and the sequence between their germline boundaries is 12 bases long. Participants in the prospective study were aged roughly 18 to 89 years, lived in 20 to 25 United States geographic areas, and enrolled through a virtual design. In the prospective study, participants were assigned to cohorts based on the clinical history participants reported in a screening survey and a study questionnaire. In the prospective study, mobile phlebotomists collected whole blood, serum and a nasopharyngeal or oropharyngeal swab from each participant. Prospective study participants could optionally give additional blood draws and questionnaires over a roughly 2-month period. Prospective study blood samples were shipped either frozen or at room temperature before DNA extraction.

The sequence was obtained from a woman aged 50 to 60 in a cohort exposed to, infected with or recovered from COVID-19 (not recorded which). The material sequenced was PBMCs or T cells enriched from blood (not recorded which). This chain is built from TRBV19 and TRBJ1-2; a tentative D match to TRBD1 spans 6 bases. Here the CDR3 is given as CASTPRGYYGYTF. The sequenced DNA: TGTGCCAGTACCCCCAGGGGTTACTATGGCTACACCTTC.